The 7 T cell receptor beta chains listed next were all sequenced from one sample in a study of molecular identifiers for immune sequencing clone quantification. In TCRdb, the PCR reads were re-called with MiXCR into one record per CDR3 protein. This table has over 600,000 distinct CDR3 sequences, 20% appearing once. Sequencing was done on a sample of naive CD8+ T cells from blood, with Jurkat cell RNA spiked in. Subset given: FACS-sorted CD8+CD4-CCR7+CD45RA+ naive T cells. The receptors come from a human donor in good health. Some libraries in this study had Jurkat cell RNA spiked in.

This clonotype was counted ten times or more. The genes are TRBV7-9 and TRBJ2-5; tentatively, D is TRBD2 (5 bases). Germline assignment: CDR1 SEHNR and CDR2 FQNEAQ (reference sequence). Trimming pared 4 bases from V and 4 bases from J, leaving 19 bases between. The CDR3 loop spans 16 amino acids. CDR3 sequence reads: CASSWTRDTSPETQYF. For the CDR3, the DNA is TGTGCCAGCAGCTGGACCCGGGATACTTCCCCAGAGACCCAGTACTTC. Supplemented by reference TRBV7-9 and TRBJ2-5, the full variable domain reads DTGVSQNPRHKITKRGQNVTFRCDPISEHNRLYWYRQTLGQGPEFLTYFQNEAQLEKSRLLSDRFSAERPKGSFSTLEIQRTEQGDSAMYLCASSWTRDTSPETQYFGPGTRLLVL.

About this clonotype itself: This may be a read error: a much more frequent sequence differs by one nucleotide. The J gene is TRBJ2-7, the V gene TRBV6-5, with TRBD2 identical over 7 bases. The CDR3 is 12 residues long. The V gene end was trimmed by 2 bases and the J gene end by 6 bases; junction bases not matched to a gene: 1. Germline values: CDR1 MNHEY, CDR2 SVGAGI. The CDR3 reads CASSYPGGEQYF. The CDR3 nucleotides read TGTGCCAGCAGTTACCCGGGGGGCGAGCAGTACTTC.

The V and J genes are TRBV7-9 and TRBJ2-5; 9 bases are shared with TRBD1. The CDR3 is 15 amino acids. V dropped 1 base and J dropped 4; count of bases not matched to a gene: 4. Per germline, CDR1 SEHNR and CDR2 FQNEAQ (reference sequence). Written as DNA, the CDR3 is TGTGCCAGCAGCTTAGTGGGACAGGGACGAGAGACCCAGTACTTC. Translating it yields CASSLVGQGRETQYF.

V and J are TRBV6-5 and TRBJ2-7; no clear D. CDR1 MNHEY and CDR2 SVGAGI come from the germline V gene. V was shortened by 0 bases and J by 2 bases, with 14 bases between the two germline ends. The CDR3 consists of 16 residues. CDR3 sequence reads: CASSYSPMDVTYEQYF. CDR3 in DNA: TGTGCCAGCAGTTACTCACCAATGGACGTAACCTACGAGCAGTACTTC.

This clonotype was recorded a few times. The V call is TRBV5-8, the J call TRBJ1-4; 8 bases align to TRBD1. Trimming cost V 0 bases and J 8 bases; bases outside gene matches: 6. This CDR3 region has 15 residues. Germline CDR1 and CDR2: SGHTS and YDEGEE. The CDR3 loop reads CASSLGTGTGEKLFF. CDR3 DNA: TGTGCCAGCAGCTTGGGGACCGGGACAGGCGAAAAACTGTTTTTT. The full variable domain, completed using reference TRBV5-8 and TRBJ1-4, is EAGVTQSPTHLIKTRGQQATLRCSPISGHTSVYWYQQALGLGLQFLLWYDEGEERNRGNFPPRFSGRQFPNYSSELNVNALELEDSALYLCASSLGTGTGEKLFFGSGTQLSVL.

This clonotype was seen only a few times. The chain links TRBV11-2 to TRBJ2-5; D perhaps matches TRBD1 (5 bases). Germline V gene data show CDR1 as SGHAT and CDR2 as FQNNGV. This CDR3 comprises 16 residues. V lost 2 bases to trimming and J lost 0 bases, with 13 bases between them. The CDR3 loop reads CASSLNQGWNQETQYF. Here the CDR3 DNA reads TGTGCCAGCAGCTTAAACCAGGGATGGAACCAAGAGACCCAGTACTTC.

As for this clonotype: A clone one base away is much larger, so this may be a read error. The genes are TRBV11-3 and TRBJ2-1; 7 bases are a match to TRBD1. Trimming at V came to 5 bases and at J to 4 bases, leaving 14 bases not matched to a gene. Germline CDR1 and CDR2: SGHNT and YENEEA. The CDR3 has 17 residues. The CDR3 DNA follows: TGTGCCAGCAGCCCGGACCCTCGGGGCAGGGGGTACAATGAGCAGTTCTTC. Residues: CASSPDPRGRGYNEQFF.